This T cell receptor (beta chain) was captured in a study of blood T cell repertoires in COVID-19. As for the study in general: Acute and convalescent COVID-19 samples came from the United States, Italy and Spain. Nucleic acid was either cDNA or gDNA, and it came from T cells, B-cell-depleted T cells, or PBMCs.

Trimming shortened V by 4 bases and J by 5 bases, and 5 bases separated the two germline ends. CDR3 length: 12 amino acids. The assay was immunoSEQ multiplex PCR, and TCRdb's table has in-frame clones only and misses some. Of 140,000 or so clones in the sample, about 87% were seen once. This clone was counted only a few times. The V call is TRBV12-3 or TRBV12-4, the J call TRBJ2-2; D remains unclear. The sequenced material came from peripheral blood. The receptor was derived from a human donor with COVID-19, enrolled during active disease. The donor label of this sample is uncertain. The CDR3 coding sequence is TGTGCCAGCAGTTACCAGACCGGGGAGCTGTTTTTT. The encoded protein is CASSYQTGELFF.